This T cell receptor (beta chain) derives from a study of blood T cell repertoires in COVID-19. Study as a whole: Researchers got acute and convalescent COVID-19 samples from the United States, Italy and Spain. PBMCs, B-cell-depleted T cells, or T cells were the source of the cDNA or gDNA that made up the material.

V gave up 3 bases and J gave up 4 bases; unmatched junction bases: 2. CDR1 and CDR2 (germline): MDHEN, SYDVKM. This CDR3 is 14 amino acids long. The Seattle patients joined while their infection was active and were tracked longitudinally afterward. Methods used by the authors: Estimation of nucleated cell counts relied on the amplification of reference gene primers. Sequencing used immunoSEQ multiplex PCR; TCRdb keeps in-frame clones, though not all of them. V and J calls and clone size are those listed in that table; D and trimming were worked out from the DNA. The sample lists about 220,000 clones; approximately 78% were seen once.

This chain joins TRBV28 and TRBJ1-1; 10 bases match TRBD1. The receptor was derived from a woman in her 70s with COVID-19, enrolled during active disease. Material for sequencing was peripheral blood. The CDR3 here is CASSLGTGVTEAFF. Written as DNA, the CDR3 is TGTGCCAGCAGTTTGGGGACAGGGGTCACTGAAGCTTTCTTT.